Within the sample, the clone carrying this TCR beta chain is large (0.1 to 1%). As yet, its antigen is unknown. Adaptor-ligated barcode primers were used to amplify TRBV12-4/TRBJ1-2 clonotypes. TCRdb recomputed calls from the multiplex PCR reads with MiXCR, one row per CDR3 protein. In the table there are several hundred distinct CDR3 sequences, around a third of which are singletons. The CDR3 loop spans 12 amino acids. V lost 5 bases and J 2 bases, leaving 6 bases between the germline ends. Regarding the study as a whole: Greatest tumor Treg TCR overlap was with tumor naive CD4+ cells.

This clonotype originated in a female donor with breast cancer. The gene calls are TRBV12-3 or TRBV12-4 and TRBJ1-2; D is ambiguous. The sample consisted of memory CD4+ T cells sorted from blood. As for subset: memory CD4+ T cells, CD4+CD45RO+CD25-. CDR3 region: CASSPTNYGYTF. CDR3 in DNA: TGTGCCAGCAGTCCCACCAACTATGGCTACACCTTC.